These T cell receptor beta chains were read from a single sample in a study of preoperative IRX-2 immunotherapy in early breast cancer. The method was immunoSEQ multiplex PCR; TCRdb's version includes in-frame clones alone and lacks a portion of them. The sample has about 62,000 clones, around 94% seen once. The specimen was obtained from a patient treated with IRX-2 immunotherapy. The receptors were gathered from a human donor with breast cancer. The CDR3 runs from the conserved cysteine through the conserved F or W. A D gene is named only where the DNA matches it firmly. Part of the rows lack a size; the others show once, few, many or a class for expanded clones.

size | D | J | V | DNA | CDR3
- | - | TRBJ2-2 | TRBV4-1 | TGCGCCAGCAGCCAAGCCGGGGCCGGGGAGCTGTTTTTT | CASSQAGAGELFF
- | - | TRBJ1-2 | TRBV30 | TGTGCCTGGAGTCAGGGCACTCCTGGCTACACCTTC | CAWSQGTPGYTF
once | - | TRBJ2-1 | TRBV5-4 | TGTGCCAGCAGCCAACACCCTCGCGGATCCTACAATGAGCAGTTCTTC | CASSQHPRGSYNEQFF
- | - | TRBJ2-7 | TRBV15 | TGTGCCACCAGCAGGGGTAGCGGTCCCTACGAGCAGTACTTC | CATSRGSGPYEQYF
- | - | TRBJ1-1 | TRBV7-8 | TGTGCCAGCAGCTTCCGCCGAGGCACTGAAGCTTTCTTT | CASSFRRGTEAFF
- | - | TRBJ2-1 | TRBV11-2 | TGTGCCAGCAGCTTAGTCGGTAGCTACAATGAGCAGTTCTTC | CASSLVGSYNEQFF
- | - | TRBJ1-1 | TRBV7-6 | TGTGCCAGCAGTATCCAATCCAGGGTTACTGAAGCTTTCTTT | CASSIQSRVTEAFF
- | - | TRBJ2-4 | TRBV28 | TGTGCCAGCAGCTCGGGGGCAGCCCTAGCCAAAAACATTCAGTACTTC | CASSSGAALAKNIQYF
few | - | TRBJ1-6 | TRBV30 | TGTGCCTGGAGTGCGACACGAGGTTATTCACCCCTCCACTTT | CAWSATRGYSPLHF
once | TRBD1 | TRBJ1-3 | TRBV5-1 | TGCGCCAGCAGCTTGTCCTTTACAGGGGCCTCTGGAAACACCATATATTTT | CASSLSFTGASGNTIYF
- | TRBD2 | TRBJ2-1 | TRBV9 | TGTGCCAGCAGCGTAGGGGCTAGCGGGATGAATGAGCAGTTCTTC | CASSVGASGMNEQFF
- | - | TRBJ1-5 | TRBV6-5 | TGTGCCAGCAGACCTCGGGGGGGCGCTTGGCAGCCCCAGCATTTT | CASRPRGGAWQPQHF
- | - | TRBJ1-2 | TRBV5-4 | TGTGCCAGCAGCTTGCATCAAGGATCTGGATCTGGCTACACCTTC | CASSLHQGSGSGYTF
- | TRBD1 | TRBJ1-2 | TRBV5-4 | TGTGCCAGCAGCTTGGGCAGGGGGCAACGGTCCTATGGCTACACCTTC | CASSLGRGQRSYGYTF
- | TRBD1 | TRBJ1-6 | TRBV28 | TGTGCCAGCACCCGGGACAGGGATACTTCACCCCTCCACTTT | CASTRDRDTSPLHF
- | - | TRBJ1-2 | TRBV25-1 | TGTGCCAGCAGGGTCTCAGGAGGCCGGGGCGGCTACACCTTC | CASRVSGGRGGYTF
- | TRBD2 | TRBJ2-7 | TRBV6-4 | TGTGCCAGAATTACTAGCGATAGCTCCTACGAGCAGTACTTC | CARITSDSSYEQYF
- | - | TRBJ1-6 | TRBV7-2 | TGTGCCAGCAGCTTAGCGCGAGCCGGCCCGGGGTTTTCACCCCTCCACTTT | CASSLARAGPGFSPLHF
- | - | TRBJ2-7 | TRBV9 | TGTGCCAGCAGCCCCTTCCACACTACTGCCTACGAGCAGTACTTC | CASSPFHTTAYEQYF
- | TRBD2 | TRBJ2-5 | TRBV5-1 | TGCGCCAGCAGCTTAATGTCTAGCGGGGGGGAAGAGACCCAGTACTTC | CASSLMSSGGEETQYF
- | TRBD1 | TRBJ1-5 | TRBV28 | TGTGCCAGCAGTGGGGCAGGGGGTCAGCCCCAGCATTTT | CASSGAGGQPQHF
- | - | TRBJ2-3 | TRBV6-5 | TGTGCCAGCAGAATTCCAGGGAGAGATACGCAGTATTTT | CASRIPGRDTQYF
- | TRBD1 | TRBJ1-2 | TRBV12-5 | TGTGCTAGTGACGACCCACAGGGGCGAGTCTATGGCTACACCTTC | CASDDPQGRVYGYTF
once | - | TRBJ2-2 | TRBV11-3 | TGTGCCAGCAGTCTCTTCGTCACCGGGGAGCTGTTTTTT | CASSLFVTGELFF
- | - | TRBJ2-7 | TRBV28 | TGTGCCATTAAGGACAGTGGATCTTACGAGCAGTACTTC | CAIKDSGSYEQYF
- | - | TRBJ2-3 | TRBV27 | TGTGCCAGCAGTTCCCGCTCGAATCCCTCGGGGGCGATATACACAGATACGCAGTATTTT | CASSSRSNPSGAIYTDTQYF
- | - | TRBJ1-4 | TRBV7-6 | TGTGCCAGCAGCACAAGTGGTGATAATGAAAAACTGTTTTTT | CASSTSGDNEKLFF
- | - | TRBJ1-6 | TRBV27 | TGTGCCAGCAGTTTATCCCTCCCGGCCATCTATAATTCACCCCTCCACTTT | CASSLSLPAIYNSPLHF
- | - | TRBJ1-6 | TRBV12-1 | TGTGCCAGCAGCCCCTGGACAGGGTTGATACCCCTCCACTTT | CASSPWTGLIPLHF